This T cell receptor (beta chain) was retrieved from a study of blood T cells in healthy people across ages. For the second PCR, which ran for roughly 6 to 12 cycles, a sample-barcoded 5' primer and a J-beta primer mix were used. TCRdb reprocessed the 5' RACE reads via MiXCR and lists one record per CDR3 protein. The repertoire consists of fewer than 650,000 distinct CDR3 sequences, with 27% occurring once and the leading ten covering over 3.5%. Deletions cut 10 bases from V and 7 bases from J, with 17 bases between. Germline V gives CDR1 LGHDT, CDR2 YNNKEL (reference sequence). The CDR3 runs to 13 residues. The same sample was also used in a study of T cells of mothers and their children.

The gene calls are TRBV3-1 and TRBJ2-1, with D possibly matching TRBD1 (6 bases). The TCR sequence derives from a boy younger than 10 in good health. Sequencing was performed on blood. The CDR3: CATGWTEVNEQFF. The CDR3 DNA follows: TGTGCCACCGGGTGGACAGAGGTTAATGAGCAGTTCTTC.